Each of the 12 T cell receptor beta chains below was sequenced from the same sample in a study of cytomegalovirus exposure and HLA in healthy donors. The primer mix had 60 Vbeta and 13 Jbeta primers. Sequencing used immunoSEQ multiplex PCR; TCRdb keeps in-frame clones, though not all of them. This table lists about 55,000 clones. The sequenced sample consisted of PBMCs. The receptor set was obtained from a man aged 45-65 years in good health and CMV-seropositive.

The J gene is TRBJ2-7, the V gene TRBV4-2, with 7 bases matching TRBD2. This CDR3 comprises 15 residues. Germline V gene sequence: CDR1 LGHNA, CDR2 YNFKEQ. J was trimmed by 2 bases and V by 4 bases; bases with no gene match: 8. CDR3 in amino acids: CASSPGTNPPYEQYF. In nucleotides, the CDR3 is TGTGCCAGCAGCCCCGGGACTAACCCTCCCTACGAGCAGTACTTC.

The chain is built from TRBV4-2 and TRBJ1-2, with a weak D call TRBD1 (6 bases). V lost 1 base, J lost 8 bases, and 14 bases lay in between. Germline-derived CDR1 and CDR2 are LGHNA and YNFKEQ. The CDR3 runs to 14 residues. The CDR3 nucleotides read TGTGCCAGCAGCCAAGGCGGGGGCGAGAGAGGCTACACCTTC. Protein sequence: CASSQGGGERGYTF.

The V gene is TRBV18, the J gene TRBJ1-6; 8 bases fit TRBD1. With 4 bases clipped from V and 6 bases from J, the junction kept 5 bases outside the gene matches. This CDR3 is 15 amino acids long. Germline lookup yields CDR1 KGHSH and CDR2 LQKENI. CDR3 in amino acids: CASSRQGTGNSPLHF. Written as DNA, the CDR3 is TGTGCCAGCTCACGACAGGGGACGGGTAATTCACCCCTCCACTTT.

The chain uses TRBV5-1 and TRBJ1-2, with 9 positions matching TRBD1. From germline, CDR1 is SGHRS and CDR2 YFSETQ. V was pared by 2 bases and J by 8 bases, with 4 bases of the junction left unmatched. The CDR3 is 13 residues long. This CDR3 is CASSFGTGLGYTF. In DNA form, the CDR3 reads TGCGCCAGCAGCTTCGGGACAGGGTTAGGCTACACCTTC.

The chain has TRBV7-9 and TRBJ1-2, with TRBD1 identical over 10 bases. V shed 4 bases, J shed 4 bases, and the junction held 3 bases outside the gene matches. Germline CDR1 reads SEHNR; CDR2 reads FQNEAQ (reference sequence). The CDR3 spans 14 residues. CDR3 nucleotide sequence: TGTGCCAGCAGCTGGGGACAGGGGACCTATGGCTACACCTTC. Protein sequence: CASSWGQGTYGYTF. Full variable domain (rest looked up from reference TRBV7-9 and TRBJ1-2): DTGVSQNPRHKITKRGQNVTFRCDPISEHNRLYWYRQTLGQGPEFLTYFQNEAQLEKSRLLSDRFSAERPKGSFSTLEIQRTEQGDSAMYLCASSWGQGTYGYTFGSGTRLTVV.

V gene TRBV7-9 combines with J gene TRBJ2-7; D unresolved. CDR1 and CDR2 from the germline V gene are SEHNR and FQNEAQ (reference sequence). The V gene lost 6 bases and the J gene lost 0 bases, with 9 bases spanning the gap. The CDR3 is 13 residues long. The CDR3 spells CASSSTGSYEQYF. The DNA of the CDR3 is TGTGCCAGCAGTTCGACGGGCTCCTACGAGCAGTACTTC. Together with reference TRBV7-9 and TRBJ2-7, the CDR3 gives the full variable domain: DTGVSQNPRHKITKRGQNVTFRCDPISEHNRLYWYRQTLGQGPEFLTYFQNEAQLEKSRLLSDRFSAERPKGSFSTLEIQRTEQGDSAMYLCASSSTGSYEQYFGPGTRLTVT.

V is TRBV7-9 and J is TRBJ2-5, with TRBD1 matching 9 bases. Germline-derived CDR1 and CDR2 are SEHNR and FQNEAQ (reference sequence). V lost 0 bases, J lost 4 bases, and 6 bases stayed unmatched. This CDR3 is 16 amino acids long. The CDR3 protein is CASSLAGTGTRETQYF. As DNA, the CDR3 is TGTGCCAGCAGCTTAGCAGGGACAGGGACTCGAGAGACCCAGTACTTC.

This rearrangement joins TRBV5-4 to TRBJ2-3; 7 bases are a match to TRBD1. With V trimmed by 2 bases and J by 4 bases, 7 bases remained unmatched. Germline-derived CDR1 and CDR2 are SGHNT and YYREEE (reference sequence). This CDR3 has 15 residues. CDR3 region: CASSLVMQGADTQYF. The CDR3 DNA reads TGTGCCAGCAGCTTAGTCATGCAGGGGGCAGATACGCAGTATTTT.

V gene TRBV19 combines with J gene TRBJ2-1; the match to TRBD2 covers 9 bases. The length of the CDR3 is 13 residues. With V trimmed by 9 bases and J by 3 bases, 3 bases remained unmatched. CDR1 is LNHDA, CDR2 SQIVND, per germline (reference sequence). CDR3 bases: TGTGCCAGCGCGCGGGGGGGCTACAATGAGCAGTTCTTC. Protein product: CASARGGYNEQFF.

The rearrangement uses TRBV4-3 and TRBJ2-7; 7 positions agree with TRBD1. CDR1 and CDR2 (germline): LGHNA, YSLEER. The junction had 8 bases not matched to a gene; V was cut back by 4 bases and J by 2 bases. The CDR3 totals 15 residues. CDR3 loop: CASSLDRDRTYEQYF. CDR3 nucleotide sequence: TGCGCCAGCAGCCTAGACCGGGACAGAACCTACGAGCAGTACTTC.

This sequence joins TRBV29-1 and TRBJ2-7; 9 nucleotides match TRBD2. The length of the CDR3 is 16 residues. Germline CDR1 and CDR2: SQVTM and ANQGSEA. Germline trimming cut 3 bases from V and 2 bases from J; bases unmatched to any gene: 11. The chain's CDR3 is CSVEKSSGKLAYEQYF. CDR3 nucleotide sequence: TGCAGCGTTGAGAAGTCTAGCGGGAAACTCGCCTACGAGCAGTACTTC.

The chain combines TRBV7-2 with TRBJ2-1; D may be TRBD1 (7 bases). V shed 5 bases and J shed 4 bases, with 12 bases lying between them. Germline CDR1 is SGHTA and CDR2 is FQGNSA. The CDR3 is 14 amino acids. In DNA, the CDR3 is TGTGCCAGCAGCGCGGGACAGAGATACAATGAGCAGTTCTTC. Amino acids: CASSAGQRYNEQFF.